This T cell receptor beta chain originates from a study of blood T cell repertoires in COVID-19. This clone was detected a few times. Germline CDR1 SGHNT, CDR2 YENEEA. The CDR3 is 15 amino acids. V gave up 6 bases and J gave up 9 bases; unmatched junction bases: 7. Some clones are missing from TCRdb's copy, which holds only in-frame ones; the method was immunoSEQ multiplex PCR. This table holds 150,000 to 200,000 clones, approximately 88% found once. The receptor was derived from a woman in her twenties or thirties with acute or convalescent COVID-19. Source material: peripheral blood. The genes are TRBV11-3 and TRBJ2-1; 14 bases are shared with TRBD2. CDR3 coding DNA: TGTGCCAGCAGGGGACTAGCGGGAGACACAGGTGAGCAGTTCTTC. Amino acid sequence: CASRGLAGDTGEQFF.